This is a list of T cell receptor beta chains from one sample in a study of CD8 T cells in ankylosing spondylitis. MiXCR was run by TCRdb on the 5' RACE reads, yielding one entry per CDR3 protein. The sample includes around 300,000 distinct CDR3 sequences, less than 25% of them seen just once. Sequencing was done on a sample of blood, either unsorted or a sorted T cell fraction (not recorded which). The source of these receptors is a female donor with ankylosing spondylitis or in good health (not recorded which). Both conserved end residues are part of each CDR3. D genes are given only for firm matches. The listing skips clone size in some rows; elsewhere it reads once, few, many or a size class.

J: TRBJ2-7; V: TRBV5-5; D: NA; size: NA; CDR3: CASSLQGAYEQYF; DNA: TGTGCCAGCAGCTTGCAAGGAGCCTACGAGCAGTACTTC
J: TRBJ2-7; V: TRBV20-1; D: NA; size: few; CDR3: CSASPRTLPYEQYF; DNA: TGCAGTGCTAGTCCCAGAACCCTCCCCTACGAGCAGTACTTC
J: TRBJ2-4; V: TRBV5-6; D: NA; size: NA; CDR3: CASSLAFGIGAKNIQYF; DNA: TGTGCCAGCAGCTTGGCCTTCGGAATCGGGGCCAAAAACATTCAGTACTTC
J: TRBJ2-1; V: TRBV7-2; D: NA; size: few; CDR3: CASSPGEEFNEQFF; DNA: TGTGCCAGCAGCCCCGGGGAGGAGTTCAATGAGCAGTTCTTC
J: TRBJ2-4; V: TRBV4-1; D: TRBD2; size: NA; CDR3: CASSQERTSGTKNIQYF; DNA: TGCGCCAGCAGCCAAGAAAGGACTAGCGGGACCAAAAACATTCAGTACTTC
J: TRBJ2-5; V: TRBV20-1; D: NA; size: NA; CDR3: CSANPPYRVGETQYF; DNA: TGCAGTGCCAATCCTCCTTACAGGGTAGGGGAGACCCAGTACTTC
J: TRBJ2-3; V: TRBV5-1; D: NA; size: few; CDR3: CASSLPSMQHTQYF; DNA: TGCGCCAGCAGCCTCCCGTCGATGCAGCACACGCAGTATTTT
J: TRBJ2-1; V: TRBV25-1; D: TRBD2; size: NA; CDR3: CASSVGLAGVVEQFF; DNA: TGTGCCAGCAGTGTAGGGCTAGCGGGAGTAGTTGAGCAGTTCTTC
J: TRBJ2-1; V: TRBV24-1; D: TRBD1; size: many; CDR3: CATSDPDRGDLFF; DNA: TGTGCCACCAGTGACCCGGACAGGGGTGATCTGTTCTTC
J: TRBJ1-1; V: TRBV5-6; D: NA; size: NA; CDR3: CASSLMAFEAFF; DNA: TGTGCCAGCAGCTTGATGGCGTTTGAAGCTTTCTTT
J: TRBJ2-1; V: TRBV6-1; D: NA; size: many; CDR3: CASSHPGSYNEQFF; DNA: TGTGCCAGCAGTCACCCGGGCTCCTACAATGAGCAGTTCTTC
J: TRBJ1-3; V: TRBV12-3/TRBV12-4; D: NA; size: few; CDR3: CASSSLDYTIYF; DNA: TGTGCCAGCAGTTCCCTGGATTACACCATATATTTT
J: TRBJ2-5; V: TRBV6-1; D: NA; size: NA; CDR3: CASGFAVSGETQYF; DNA: TGTGCCAGCGGCTTTGCGGTCTCGGGAGAGACCCAGTACTTC
J: TRBJ2-1; V: TRBV15; D: NA; size: NA; CDR3: CATSRDRFDNEQFF; DNA: TGTGCCACCAGCAGAGATCGATTTGACAATGAGCAGTTCTTC
J: TRBJ2-1; V: TRBV5-6; D: TRBD2; size: NA; CDR3: CASSFWGREYNEQFF; DNA: TGTGCCAGCAGCTTCTGGGGGAGGGAGTACAATGAGCAGTTCTTC
J: TRBJ2-1; V: TRBV18; D: NA; size: NA; CDR3: CASSPPTEDNEQFF; DNA: TGTGCCAGCTCACCACCCACTGAAGACAATGAGCAGTTCTTC
J: TRBJ2-1; V: TRBV24-1; D: NA; size: NA; CDR3: CATSDPDSENYNEQFF; DNA: TGTGCCACCAGTGATCCGGACAGCGAAAATTACAATGAGCAGTTCTTC
J: TRBJ2-5; V: TRBV7-2; D: NA; size: NA; CDR3: CASSKAGRKETQYF; DNA: TGTGCCAGCAGTAAGGCGGGCAGGAAGGAGACCCAGTACTTC
J: TRBJ1-1; V: TRBV4-3; D: NA; size: many; CDR3: CASSRVRQNTEAFF; DNA: TGCGCCAGCAGCCGAGTCCGACAGAACACTGAAGCTTTCTTT
J: TRBJ2-2; V: TRBV12-3/TRBV12-4; D: NA; size: NA; CDR3: CASSLSAISTGELFF; DNA: TGTGCCAGCAGTTTATCAGCCATCTCCACCGGGGAGCTGTTTTTT
J: TRBJ2-7; V: TRBV7-2; D: TRBD2; size: many; CDR3: CASSSTSGRAYEQYF; DNA: TGTGCCAGCAGCTCCACTAGCGGGAGGGCCTACGAGCAGTACTTC
J: TRBJ1-1; V: TRBV29-1; D: NA; size: NA; CDR3: CSVLDSHTEAFF; DNA: TGCAGCGTTTTAGACAGTCACACTGAAGCTTTCTTT
J: TRBJ1-5; V: TRBV20-1; D: NA; size: NA; CDR3: CSAAGQINQPQHF; DNA: TGCAGTGCTGCTGGACAGATCAATCAGCCCCAGCATTTT
J: TRBJ2-7; V: TRBV7-2; D: NA; size: NA; CDR3: CASSSTAVGEQYF; DNA: TGTGCCAGCAGCTCAACCGCGGTTGGGGAGCAGTACTTC
J: TRBJ2-4; V: TRBV28; D: NA; size: few; CDR3: CASTERGGNKNIQYF; DNA: TGTGCCAGCACCGAGCGAGGGGGAAACAAAAACATTCAGTACTTC
J: TRBJ1-4; V: TRBV6-5; D: NA; size: few; CDR3: CASSYDSGEKLFF; DNA: TGTGCCAGCAGTTACGATAGTGGGGAAAAACTGTTTTTT
J: TRBJ1-2; V: TRBV6-1; D: NA; size: NA; CDR3: CATGDVIRAIRGYTF; DNA: TGTGCCACCGGTGATGTTATACGAGCCATAAGGGGCTACACCTTC
J: TRBJ2-5; V: TRBV15; D: NA; size: few; CDR3: CATSTVLGETQYF; DNA: TGTGCCACCAGCACTGTTTTGGGGGAGACCCAGTACTTC
J: TRBJ2-1; V: TRBV20-1; D: TRBD2; size: few; CDR3: CSAQGLAVNEQFF; DNA: TGCAGTGCCCAGGGACTAGCGGTCAATGAGCAGTTCTTC
J: TRBJ2-2; V: TRBV11-2; D: NA; size: few; CDR3: CASSSFAGELFF; DNA: TGTGCCAGCAGCTCTTTTGCCGGGGAGCTGTTTTTT
J: TRBJ2-1; V: TRBV12-3/TRBV12-4; D: TRBD1; size: many; CDR3: CASSLRGWGRGHNNEQFF; DNA: TGTGCCAGCAGTTTACGTGGGTGGGGCAGGGGGCACAACAATGAGCAGTTCTTC
J: TRBJ2-1; V: TRBV20-1; D: NA; size: NA; CDR3: CSALPLVLVSNEQFF; DNA: TGCAGTGCGTTACCTCTAGTCCTAGTATCCAATGAGCAGTTCTTC